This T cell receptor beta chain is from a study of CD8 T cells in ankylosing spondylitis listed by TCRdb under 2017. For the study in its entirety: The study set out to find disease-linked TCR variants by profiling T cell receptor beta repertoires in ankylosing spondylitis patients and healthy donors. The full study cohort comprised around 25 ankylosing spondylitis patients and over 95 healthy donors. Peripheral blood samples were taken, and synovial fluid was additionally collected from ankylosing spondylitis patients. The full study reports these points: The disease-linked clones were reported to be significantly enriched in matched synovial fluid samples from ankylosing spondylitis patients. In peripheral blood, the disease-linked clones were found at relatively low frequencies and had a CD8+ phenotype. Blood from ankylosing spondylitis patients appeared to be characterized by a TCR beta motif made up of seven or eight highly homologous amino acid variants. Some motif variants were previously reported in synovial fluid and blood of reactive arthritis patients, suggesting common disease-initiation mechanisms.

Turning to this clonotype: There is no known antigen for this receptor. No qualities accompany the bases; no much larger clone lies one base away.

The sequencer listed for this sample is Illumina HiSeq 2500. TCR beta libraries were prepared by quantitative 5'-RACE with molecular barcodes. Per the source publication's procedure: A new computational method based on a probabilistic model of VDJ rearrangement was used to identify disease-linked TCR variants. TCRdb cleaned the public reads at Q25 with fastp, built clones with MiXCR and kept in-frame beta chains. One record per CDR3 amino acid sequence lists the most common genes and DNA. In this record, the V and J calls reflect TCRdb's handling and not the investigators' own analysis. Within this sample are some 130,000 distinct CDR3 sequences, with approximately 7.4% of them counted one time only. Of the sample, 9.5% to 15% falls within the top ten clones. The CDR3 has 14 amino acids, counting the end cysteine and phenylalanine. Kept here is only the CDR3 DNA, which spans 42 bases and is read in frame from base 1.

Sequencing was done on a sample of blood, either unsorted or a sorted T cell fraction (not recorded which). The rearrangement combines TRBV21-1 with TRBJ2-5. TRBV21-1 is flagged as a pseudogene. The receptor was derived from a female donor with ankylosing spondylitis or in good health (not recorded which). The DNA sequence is TGTGCCAGCAGCAAATCCTCGGTGGGAGAGACCCAGTACTTC. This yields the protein CASSKSSVGETQYF.